The clone carrying this TCR beta chain was picked up a small number of times. The antigen is unknown. CDR3 length equals 14 residues. Germline loops: CDR1 MNHEY, CDR2 SVGEGT. V was trimmed by 2 bases and J by 7 bases, leaving 12 bases between them. The data were obtained in a study of T-cell memory formation after mild COVID-19. On the study more broadly: TCR clusters largely stayed donor specific.

Study findings and constraints: Specificity for SARS-CoV-2 was not confirmed among the second-wave clones peaking on day 37.

5'RACE, which relied on constant-segment primers, yielded TCR alpha and TCR beta cDNA libraries carrying sample barcodes and UMIs. TCRdb passed the 5' RACE reads through MiXCR, listing each CDR3 protein once. This table has about 560,000 distinct CDR3 sequences, about 20% appearing once. What was sequenced was PBMCs or a T cell subset sorted from them (not recorded which). The TCR sequence derives from an adult woman who had mild COVID-19 (a few samples of this study predate the infection). Cell type and time point are not known. V is TRBV6-2 or TRBV6-3 and J is TRBJ1-5, with D unclear. CDR3 protein: CASSYRGSGQPQHF. CDR3 in DNA: TGTGCCAGCAGTTACCGGGGTAGCGGGCAGCCCCAGCATTTT.